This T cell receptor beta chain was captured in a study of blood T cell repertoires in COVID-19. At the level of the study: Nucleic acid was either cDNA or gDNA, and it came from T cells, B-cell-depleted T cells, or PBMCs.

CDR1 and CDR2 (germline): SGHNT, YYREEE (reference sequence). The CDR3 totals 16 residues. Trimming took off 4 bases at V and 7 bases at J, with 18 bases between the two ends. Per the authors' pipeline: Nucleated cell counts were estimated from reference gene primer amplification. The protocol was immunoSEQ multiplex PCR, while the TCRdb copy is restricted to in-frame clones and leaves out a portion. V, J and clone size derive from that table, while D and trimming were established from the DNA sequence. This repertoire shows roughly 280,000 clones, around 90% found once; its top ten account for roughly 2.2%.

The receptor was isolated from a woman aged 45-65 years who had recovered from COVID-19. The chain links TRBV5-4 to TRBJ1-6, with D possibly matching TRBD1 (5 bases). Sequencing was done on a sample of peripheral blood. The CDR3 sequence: CASSRTGGVRNSPLHF. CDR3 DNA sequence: TGTGCCAGCAGCCGAACCGGAGGGGTAAGGAATTCACCCCTCCACTTT.